The next 32 T cell receptor beta chains were all read from a single sample in a study of T cell responses to AZD1222 COVID-19 vaccine (dated by TCRdb to about 2021). Interpreted using the paper, the time point label stands for: baseline before first vaccination. The library was prepared using the immunoSEQ multiplex PCR assay. Held by TCRdb, this immuneACCESS table contains in-frame sequences only and omits some clones. Under half of the omission traces to an unresolved V gene where checked; the cause of the rest is unknown. Within this sample are around 110,000 clones, with about 86% of them counted one time only. About 8.8% of the sample belongs to the ten largest clones. The sequencing here drew on peripheral blood, taken on day 0 of AZD1222 vaccination. These receptors all come from an adult in good health.

The chain carries TRBV6-1 and TRBJ1-2; D may be TRBD1 (5 bases). Between the trimmed V and J ends, which lost 1 base and 3 bases, there was a span of 12 bases. This CDR3 is built from 15 residues. Germline CDR1 and CDR2: MNHNS and SASEGT. The DNA for the CDR3 is TGTGCCAGCAGTGAAGTCCCAGGGAGTTACTATGGCTACACCTTC. Residues: CASSEVPGSYYGYTF.

This chain uses TRBV10-3 with TRBJ2-5; D unresolved. The CDR3 covers 12 residues. CDR1 and CDR2 from the germline V gene are ENHRY and SYGVKD. V was clipped by 1 base and J by 0 bases, with 0 bases between them. CDR3 in amino acids: CAISEYQETQYF. The CDR3 bases are TGTGCCATCAGTGAGTACCAAGAGACCCAGTACTTC.

V gene TRBV12-5 combines with J gene TRBJ2-6, with D possibly being TRBD2 (5 bases). The V end was cut by 5 bases, the J end by 0 bases, with 14 bases between. Germline CDR1 and CDR2: LGHNT and FRNRAP. CDR3 length: 17 residues. This chain's CDR3 is CASGPPGLYSGANVLTF. The CDR3 DNA reads TGTGCTAGTGGTCCTCCAGGACTTTACTCTGGGGCCAACGTCCTGACTTTC.

The V gene is TRBV14, the J gene TRBJ2-7, with D maybe TRBD2 (6 bases). The germline V and J ends were trimmed by 0 bases and 1 base, with 10 bases remaining between them. Per the germline V gene, CDR1 is SGHDN and CDR2 is FVKESK. The CDR3 loop spans 15 amino acids. CDR3 region: CASSQDWGDSYEQYF. As DNA, the CDR3 is TGTGCCAGCAGCCAAGATTGGGGGGATTCCTACGAGCAGTACTTC.

The J gene is TRBJ1-2, the V gene TRBV5-1; D is uncertain. Trimming shortened V by 1 base and J by 4 bases, and 11 bases separated the two germline ends. Per germline, CDR1 SGHRS and CDR2 YFSETQ. The CDR3 is 14 residues long. The CDR3 nucleotides are TGCGCCAGCAGCTTGTATCAACAGACCTATGGCTACACCTTC. Translating it yields CASSLYQQTYGYTF.

V usage is TRBV2 and J usage is TRBJ2-7; 10 positions agree with TRBD2. The CDR3 sequence is 15 residues long. With 6 bases clipped from V and 1 base from J, the junction kept 6 bases outside the gene matches. The germline V gene has CDR1 SNHLY and CDR2 FYNNEI. The DNA for the CDR3 is TGTGCCAGCAGGGAACTAGCGGGGAAGTCCTACGAGCAGTACTTC. Translating it yields CASRELAGKSYEQYF.

The J gene is TRBJ2-1, the V gene TRBV19; a weak D match, TRBD2 (7 bases). V dropped 3 bases and J dropped 6 bases, with 12 bases sitting between them. The CDR3 is made up of 14 amino acids. Per the germline V gene, CDR1 is LNHDA and CDR2 is SQIVND (reference sequence). The CDR3 DNA reads as TGTGCCAGTAGTATGGGGGGGCCAGGCAATGAGCAGTTCTTC. This sequence encodes CASSMGGPGNEQFF. Full variable domain (rest looked up from reference TRBV19 and TRBJ2-1): DGGITQSPKYLFRKEGQNVTLSCEQNLNHDAMYWYRQDPGQGLRLIYYSQIVNDFQKGDIAEGYSVSREKKESFPLTVTSAQKNPTAFYLCASSMGGPGNEQFFGPGTRLTVL.

The chain carries TRBV4-1 and TRBJ1-4, with 7 bases that match TRBD1. V shed 1 base and J 4 bases; nucleotides not matched to a gene: 18. This CDR3 has 20 residues. Germline V gene data show CDR1 as MGHRA and CDR2 as YSYEKL. CDR3 amino acids: CASSQVGVTGMRRINEKLFF. In DNA, the CDR3 is TGCGCCAGCAGCCAAGTCGGGGTGACAGGGATGAGGAGAATTAATGAAAAACTGTTTTTT.

The V gene is TRBV29-1, the J gene TRBJ1-6; 11 bases align to TRBD1. CDR3 size: 18 residues. Germline CDR1 SQVTM, CDR2 ANQGSEA. V was pared by 5 bases and J by 4 bases, with 13 bases of the junction left unmatched. CDR3 nucleotides: TGCAGCGTTACGACCGGGACAGGGGGGGACCCTTATAATTCACCCCTCCACTTT. This translates into CSVTTGTGGDPYNSPLHF.

This chain uses TRBV19 with TRBJ1-2, with TRBD1 identical over 7 bases. CDR3 length equals 13 residues. Trimming removed 6 bases from V and 4 bases from J; junction bases left unmatched: 5. Germline V gives CDR1 LNHDA, CDR2 SQIVND (reference sequence). In nucleotides, the CDR3 is TGTGCCAGTAGACAGGGGCCTGTCTATGGCTACACCTTC. It specifies CASRQGPVYGYTF.

The table lists this clone with a count of one. This sequence joins TRBV29-1 and TRBJ2-1, with D possibly matching TRBD1 (5 bases). V lost 5 bases, J lost 2 bases, and 10 bases lay in between. CDR1 is SQVTM and CDR2 is ANQGSEA in the germline V gene. The CDR3 covers 13 residues. CDR3 sequence: CSVPDRTYNEQFF. The DNA of the CDR3 is TGCAGCGTTCCTGACAGAACCTACAATGAGCAGTTCTTC.

CDR3 region: CASSLAVSGGYNEQFF. CDR3 sequence (DNA): TGTGCCAGCAGCTTGGCCGTGAGCGGGGGATACAATGAGCAGTTCTTC. The chain recombines TRBV5-4 with TRBJ2-1; 8 bases line up with TRBD2. The J segment lost 4 bases and the V segment lost 0 bases, leaving 6 bases of the junction unmatched. The CDR3 has 16 amino acids. Germline V gene lookup returns CDR1 SGHNT and CDR2 YYREEE (reference sequence).

CDR3: CASSRDGTNTEAFF. CDR3 nucleotide sequence: TGTGCCAGCTCACGGGACGGGACGAACACTGAAGCTTTCTTT. V is TRBV18 and J is TRBJ1-1; possibly TRBD1 for D (5 bases). CDR3 length: 14 residues. The germline V gene encodes CDR1 KGHSH and CDR2 LQKENI. V gave up 4 bases and J gave up 1 base, with 10 bases separating them.

The chain joins TRBV28 to TRBJ2-1; 9 positions agree with TRBD2. The CDR3 runs 13 residues. The junction had 4 bases not matched to a gene; V was cut back by 8 bases and J by 5 bases. Germline lookup yields CDR1 MDHEN and CDR2 SYDVKM. The CDR3 sequence is CASEAGGHNEQFF. The CDR3 nucleotides are TGTGCCAGCGAAGCGGGGGGACACAATGAGCAGTTCTTC.

The chain carries TRBV7-3 and TRBJ1-2; D is possibly TRBD1 (5 bases). Germline-derived CDR1 and CDR2 are SGHTA and FQGTGA. The V end lost 2 bases, the J end lost 5 bases, and 6 bases lay between the germline ends. The CDR3 length is 12 residues. The CDR3 here is CASSLGGYGYTF. Written as DNA, the CDR3 is TGTGCCAGCAGCTTAGGGGGTTATGGCTACACCTTC. The whole variable domain, remainder taken from reference TRBV7-3 and TRBJ1-2, is GAGVSQTPSNKVTEKGKYVELRCDPISGHTALYWYRQSLGQGPEFLIYFQGTGAADDSGLPNDRFFAVRPEGSVSTLKIQRTERGDSAVYLCASSLGGYGYTFGSGTRLTVV.

V gene TRBV5-4 combines with J gene TRBJ2-7; TRBD1 agrees at 12 bases. V was clipped by 4 bases and J by 2 bases; unmatched bases: 7. The CDR3 is 16 amino acids. Germline values: CDR1 SGHNT, CDR2 YYREEE (reference sequence). The chain's CDR3 is CASSPPGQGATYEQYF. The DNA of the CDR3 is TGTGCCAGCAGCCCGCCGGGACAGGGGGCTACCTACGAGCAGTACTTC. The full variable domain, in which reference TRBV5-4 and TRBJ2-7 provide the parts outside the CDR3, is ETGVTQSPTHLIKTRGQQVTLRCSSQSGHNTVSWYQQALGQGPQFIFQYYREEENGRGNFPPRFSGLQFPNYSSELNVNALELDDSALYLCASSPPGQGATYEQYFGPGTRLTVT.

The chain recombines TRBV11-3 with TRBJ2-7, with 15 bases aligning to TRBD2. Unmatched junction bases numbered 8, after V lost 5 bases and J lost 6 bases. CDR3 size: 16 residues. CDR1 and CDR2 from the germline V gene are SGHNT and YENEEA. CDR3 sequence (DNA): TGTGCCAGCAGCAAGGGACTAGCGGGGGGATTGAGCGAGCAGTACTTC. Its translation is CASSKGLAGGLSEQYF.

The rearrangement uses TRBV19 and TRBJ2-6; tentative D call: TRBD2 (5 bases). CDR3 length: 18 amino acids. Per the germline V gene, CDR1 is LNHDA and CDR2 is SQIVND (reference sequence). V was cut by 4 bases and J by 5 bases, with 21 bases left in between. In DNA, the CDR3 is TGTGCCAGTAGTACCAAGACAACCCCTGGGGAGTGGGCCAACGTCCTGACTTTC. It specifies CASSTKTTPGEWANVLTF.

This clone was counted once. This rearrangement joins TRBV7-8 to TRBJ1-6, with D unresolved. CDR3 length: 12 residues. Germline assignment: CDR1 SGHVS and CDR2 FQNEAQ. V was clipped by 5 bases and J by 7 bases, with 6 bases between them. CDR3 coding DNA: TGTGCCAGCAGCCTACAGAATTCACCCCTCCACTTT. Translation: CASSLQNSPLHF.

The V gene is TRBV6-5, the J gene TRBJ1-4; D is uncertain. Looked up from germline, CDR1 is MNHEY and CDR2 is SVGAGI. Deletions cut 0 bases from V and 5 bases from J, with 10 bases between. The CDR3 consists of 15 residues. CDR3 sequence: CASSYSRTPNEKLFF. In nucleotides, the CDR3 is TGTGCCAGCAGTTACTCACGAACGCCAAATGAAAAACTGTTTTTT.

The chain links TRBV5-1 to TRBJ2-4; no clear D gene. Trimming took 3 bases from V and 6 from J, leaving 22 bases between them. There are 17 residues in the CDR3. Germline assignment: CDR1 SGHRS and CDR2 YFSETQ. This chain's CDR3 is CASSSSKMSSFTNIQYF. The DNA for the CDR3 is TGCGCCAGCAGCTCCTCTAAAATGAGCTCTTTCACAAACATTCAGTACTTC.

This chain links TRBV7-2 with TRBJ2-3; 7 nucleotides align to TRBD2. CDR1 and CDR2 from the germline V gene are SGHTA and FQGNSA. This CDR3 region has 17 residues. V was pared by 2 bases and J by 4 bases, with 12 bases of the junction left unmatched. CDR3: CASSLTGTSDIPDTQYF. The CDR3 bases are TGTGCCAGCAGCTTAACGGGCACTAGCGATATTCCAGATACGCAGTATTTT. Full variable domain (outside the CDR3, taken from reference TRBV7-2 and TRBJ2-3): GAGVSQSPSNKVTEKGKDVELRCDPISGHTALYWYRQSLGQGLEFLIYFQGNSAPDKSGLPSDRFSAERTGGSVSTLTIQRTQQEDSAVYLCASSLTGTSDIPDTQYFGPGTRLTVL.

The chain combines TRBV19 with TRBJ2-1, with D perhaps being TRBD1 or TRBD2 (5 bases each). The CDR3 extends over 14 amino acids. CDR1 and CDR2 (germline): LNHDA, SQIVND (reference sequence). Deletions cut 2 bases from V and 7 bases from J, with 12 bases between. The CDR3 spells CASSIFNEGNEQFF. The CDR3 nucleotides read TGTGCCAGTAGTATATTTAATGAGGGGAATGAGCAGTTCTTC.

The chain couples TRBV7-8 to TRBJ2-3; TRBD1 might be the D (6 bases). V dropped 1 base and J dropped 10 bases, with 15 bases sitting between them. The length of the CDR3 is 14 residues. The V gene's germline CDR1 is SGHVS and CDR2 FQNEAQ. CDR3 DNA: TGTGCCAGCAGCTTAGGGTCAGGGGCAGGAGCGCAGTATTTT. Translating gives CASSLGSGAGAQYF.

The V call is TRBV27, the J call TRBJ1-5, with 12 nucleotides matching TRBD1. The CDR3 has 18 amino acids. Germline V gene lookup returns CDR1 MNHEY and CDR2 SMNVEV (reference sequence). The ends lost 5 bases at V and 7 bases at J; junction bases unmatched: 15. The CDR3 loop reads CASSPGWGQGASRQPQHF. The CDR3 region has the DNA TGTGCCAGCAGTCCAGGGTGGGGACAGGGGGCATCACGGCAGCCCCAGCATTTT.

This clone was picked up one time. The rearrangement uses TRBV7-6 and TRBJ1-6, with D possibly matching TRBD1 (5 bases). V gave up 1 base and J gave up 8 bases, with 12 bases separating them. CDR3 size: 15 residues. CDR1 and CDR2 from the germline V gene are SGHVS and FNYEAQ. CDR3 in DNA: TGTGCCAGCAGCTTAGGCCAGGGATGGGATTCACCCCTCCACTTT. Encoded protein: CASSLGQGWDSPLHF.

The rearrangement links TRBV7-2 to TRBJ1-2, with TRBD1 matching over 9 bases. The germline gives CDR1 SGHTA, CDR2 FQGNSA. This CDR3 comprises 17 residues. With 3 bases clipped from V and 5 bases from J, the junction kept 13 bases outside the gene matches. In nucleotides, the CDR3 is TGTGCCAGCAGCTTTAATTGGGGAGGAGGACAGGGGTATGGCTACACCTTC. Its translation is CASSFNWGGGQGYGYTF.

The V call is TRBV12-5, the J call TRBJ2-3; D possibly corresponds to TRBD2 (5 bases). Germline values: CDR1 LGHNT, CDR2 FRNRAP. V lost 0 bases and J 0 bases, leaving 16 bases between the germline ends. The length of the CDR3 is 18 residues. CDR3 DNA: TGTGCTAGTGGTTTGGTACGGGGTCTACGGCAGAGCACAGATACGCAGTATTTT. This sequence encodes CASGLVRGLRQSTDTQYF.

This chain connects TRBV19 to TRBJ1-5; 11 positions match TRBD1. This CDR3 comprises 16 residues. V was clipped by 5 bases and J by 6 bases; unmatched bases: 9. CDR1 is LNHDA and CDR2 is SQIVND in the germline V gene (reference sequence). CDR3 bases: TGTGCCAGTAGTGCAGGAAGAGGGACAGGGGGTCAGCCCCAGCATTTT. Amino acid sequence: CASSAGRGTGGQPQHF.

Here the CDR3 reads CASSAGTLLGETQYF. CDR3 nucleotides: TGTGCCAGCAGCGCCGGGACGCTCCTTGGGGAGACCCAGTACTTC. J is TRBJ2-5 and V is TRBV9; D assignment may be TRBD1 or TRBD2 (5 bases each). Per germline, CDR1 SGDLS and CDR2 YYNGEE. Deletions cut 3 bases from V and 5 bases from J, with 17 bases between. This CDR3 contains 15 residues.

This clone has just a few counts. The sample has other DNA sequences that encode this CDR3 too. This chain links TRBV7-2 with TRBJ2-7; 15 bases are shared with TRBD2. Germline values: CDR1 SGHTA, CDR2 FQGNSA. The CDR3 extends over 15 amino acids. V shed 5 bases and J 7 bases; nucleotides not matched to a gene: 6. CDR3 sequence: CASSIGLAGGREQYF. CDR3 in DNA: TGTGCCAGCAGCATAGGACTAGCGGGGGGGCGGGAGCAGTACTTC. The full variable domain, with the rest looked up from reference TRBV7-2 and TRBJ2-7, is GAGVSQSPSNKVTEKGKDVELRCDPISGHTALYWYRQSLGQGLEFLIYFQGNSAPDKSGLPSDRFSAERTGGSVSTLTIQRTQQEDSAVYLCASSIGLAGGREQYFGPGTRLTVT.

This sequence joins TRBV6-5 and TRBJ2-1; possibly TRBD2 for D (6 bases). V lost 5 bases and J lost 5, with 13 bases in between. Germline V gene data show CDR1 as MNHEY and CDR2 as SVGAGI. There are 14 residues in the CDR3. The CDR3 reads CASSTSSGNNEQFF. CDR3 in DNA: TGTGCCAGCAGTACTAGCAGTGGCAACAATGAGCAGTTCTTC.